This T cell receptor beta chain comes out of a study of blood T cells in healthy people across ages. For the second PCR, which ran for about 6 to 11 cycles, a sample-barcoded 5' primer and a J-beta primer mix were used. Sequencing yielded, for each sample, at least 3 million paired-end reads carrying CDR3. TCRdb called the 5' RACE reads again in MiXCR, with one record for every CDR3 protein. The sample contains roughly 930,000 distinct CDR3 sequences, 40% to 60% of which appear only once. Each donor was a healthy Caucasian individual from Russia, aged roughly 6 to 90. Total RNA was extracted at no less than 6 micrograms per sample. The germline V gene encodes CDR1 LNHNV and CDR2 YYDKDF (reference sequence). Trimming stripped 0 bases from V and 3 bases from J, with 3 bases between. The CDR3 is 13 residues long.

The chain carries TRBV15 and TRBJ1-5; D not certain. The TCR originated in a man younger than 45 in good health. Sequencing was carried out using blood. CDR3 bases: TGTGCCACCAGCAGAGAGGACAATCAGCCCCAGCATTTT. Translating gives CATSREDNQPQHF.